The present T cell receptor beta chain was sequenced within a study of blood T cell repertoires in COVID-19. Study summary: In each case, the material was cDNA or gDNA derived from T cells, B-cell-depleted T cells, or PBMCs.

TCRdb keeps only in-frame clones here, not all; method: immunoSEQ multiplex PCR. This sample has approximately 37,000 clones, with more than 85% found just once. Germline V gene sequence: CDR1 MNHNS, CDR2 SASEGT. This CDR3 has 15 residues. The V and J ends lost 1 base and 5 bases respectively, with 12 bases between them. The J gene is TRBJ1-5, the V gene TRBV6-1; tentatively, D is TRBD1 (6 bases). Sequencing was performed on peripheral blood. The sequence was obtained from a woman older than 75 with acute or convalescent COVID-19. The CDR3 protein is CASSEGGRGDQPQHF. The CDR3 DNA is TGTGCCAGCAGTGAAGGCGGGAGGGGGGATCAGCCCCAGCATTTT.